Listed here is a single TCR beta chain. Original data processing: Cell counts per sample came from amplifying reference gene primers. Using immunoSEQ multiplex PCR, the repertoire was profiled, and TCRdb retains in-frame clones only, with some absent. V and J calls and clone size are given by that table; D and trimming were obtained from the DNA. The repertoire holds roughly 160,000 clones, around 83% seen once, with 15% to 20% in the top ten. The source of the sample is a study of blood T cell repertoires in COVID-19. Study-wide context: Both acute and convalescent COVID-19 samples were obtained from the United States, Italy and Spain. T cells, B-cell-depleted T cells, or PBMCs provided the cDNA or gDNA that served as material.

CDR3 size: 17 residues. Germline V CDR1 and CDR2: MGHRA, YSYEKL. With 2 bases removed from V and 5 bases from J, the gap between germline ends came to 18 bases. Material: peripheral blood. The origin of this receptor is a woman in her sixties or seventies who had recovered from COVID-19. The rearrangement joins TRBV4-1 to TRBJ2-2, with D maybe TRBD1 (7 bases). The CDR3 is CASSQPFRGAGTGELFF. The CDR3 DNA follows: TGCGCCAGCAGCCAACCCTTCAGGGGGGCCGGAACCGGGGAGCTGTTTTTT.